Listed below are T cell receptor beta chains from one sample, sequenced in a study of cytomegalovirus exposure and HLA in healthy donors. TCRdb keeps only in-frame clones here, not all; method: immunoSEQ multiplex PCR. The data hold fewer than 80,000 clones, with around 76% observed a single time. The sample consisted of PBMCs. Receptor source: a man aged 18 to 30 in good health and CMV-seronegative. CDR3s include the opening cysteine and the closing phenylalanine or tryptophan. The D gene is left open where the match is weak. Expanded clones get a size class; other rows say once, few or many, or leave the size out.

CDR3nt: TGCGCCAGCAGCTTAGGAGGGGCGAATTCACCCCTCCACTTT
CDR3aa: CASSLGGANSPLHF
v_gene: TRBV5-1
abundance: .
d_gene: .
j_gene: TRBJ1-6

CDR3nt: TGTGCCAGCAGCTTACTCGCGGGAACTAGCACAGATACGCAGTATTTT
CDR3aa: CASSLLAGTSTDTQYF
v_gene: TRBV7-8
abundance: once
d_gene: .
j_gene: TRBJ2-3

CDR3nt: TGTGCCAGCAGATCGACTGCTTGGGAGCAGTTCTTC
CDR3aa: CASRSTAWEQFF
v_gene: TRBV6-6
abundance: .
d_gene: .
j_gene: TRBJ2-1

CDR3nt: TGTGCCAGCAGCGTAGGGGGGGGGATGAACACTGAAGCTTTCTTT
CDR3aa: CASSVGGGMNTEAFF
v_gene: TRBV9
abundance: .
d_gene: .
j_gene: TRBJ1-1

CDR3nt: TGCGCCAGCCGGGGGGGACCAGGGGAGGTTAACTATGGCTACACCTTC
CDR3aa: CASRGGPGEVNYGYTF
v_gene: TRBV5-1
abundance: .
d_gene: .
j_gene: TRBJ1-2

CDR3nt: TGTGCCAGCAGCGCGACACTTTCTTATGGCTACACCTTC
CDR3aa: CASSATLSYGYTF
v_gene: TRBV9
abundance: .
d_gene: .
j_gene: TRBJ1-2

CDR3nt: TGTGCCAGCAGCTTCGGGGGTTCTGGAAACACCATATATTTT
CDR3aa: CASSFGGSGNTIYF
v_gene: TRBV7-9
abundance: .
d_gene: .
j_gene: TRBJ1-3

CDR3nt: TGTGCCAGCAGTGGGAGTTCAGATACGCAGTATTTT
CDR3aa: CASSGSSDTQYF
v_gene: TRBV25-1
abundance: once
d_gene: .
j_gene: TRBJ2-3

CDR3nt: TGTGCCAGCAGTATCTCAGGGGATACTGAAGCTTTCTTT
CDR3aa: CASSISGDTEAFF
v_gene: TRBV28
abundance: .
d_gene: .
j_gene: TRBJ1-1

CDR3nt: TGTGCCAGCAGCGGGGGGGGGACAAGATTATATTTT
CDR3aa: CASSGGGTRLYF
v_gene: TRBV6-1
abundance: .
d_gene: .
j_gene: TRBJ1-3

CDR3nt: TGCAGCGTCCGCTCAAGCGGGGGGGAGACCCAGTACTTC
CDR3aa: CSVRSSGGETQYF
v_gene: TRBV29-1
abundance: .
d_gene: TRBD2
j_gene: TRBJ2-5

CDR3nt: TGTGCCAGCAGTGCCTACTGGTTTAACGAGCAGTACTTC
CDR3aa: CASSAYWFNEQYF
v_gene: TRBV2
abundance: .
d_gene: .
j_gene: TRBJ2-7

CDR3nt: TGTGCCATCAGTGCGTCGGGACTAACGCAGGGGCAGTATTTT
CDR3aa: CAISASGLTQGQYF
v_gene: TRBV10-3
abundance: .
d_gene: TRBD2
j_gene: TRBJ2-3

CDR3nt: TGTGCCAGCAGTGTTCGGACTAGCGGGGGGGCCACAGATACGCAGTATTTT
CDR3aa: CASSVRTSGGATDTQYF
v_gene: TRBV6-1
abundance: .
d_gene: TRBD2
j_gene: TRBJ2-3

CDR3nt: TGTGCCAGCAGCCCGAGGAGAAGAACAGGGAACACTGAAGCTTTCTTT
CDR3aa: CASSPRRRTGNTEAFF
v_gene: TRBV7-2
abundance: .
d_gene: .
j_gene: TRBJ1-1

CDR3nt: TGTGCCAGCACCTCCGCGACAGGGGGAGAATCACCCCTCCACTTT
CDR3aa: CASTSATGGESPLHF
v_gene: TRBV7-9
abundance: .
d_gene: TRBD1
j_gene: TRBJ1-6

CDR3nt: TGCGCCAGCAGCCCTACTAGCGTCGCCGAGACCCAGTACTTC
CDR3aa: CASSPTSVAETQYF
v_gene: TRBV5-1
abundance: .
d_gene: TRBD2
j_gene: TRBJ2-5

CDR3nt: TGCGCCAGCAGCGAGATAGGGGTTACCTCTGGAAACACCATATATTTT
CDR3aa: CASSEIGVTSGNTIYF
v_gene: TRBV5-1
abundance: .
d_gene: .
j_gene: TRBJ1-3

CDR3nt: TGTGCCAGCAGTACAGCGGACAGGGGGCCCGAGACCCAGTACTTC
CDR3aa: CASSTADRGPETQYF
v_gene: TRBV6-1
abundance: .
d_gene: TRBD1
j_gene: TRBJ2-5

CDR3nt: TGCGCCAGCAGCTTAGAACTTCTTACCACCTACGAGCAGTACTTC
CDR3aa: CASSLELLTTYEQYF
v_gene: TRBV5-1
abundance: .
d_gene: .
j_gene: TRBJ2-7

CDR3nt: TGTGCCAGCAGCCAAGATGTACCAGATTCACCCCTCCACTTT
CDR3aa: CASSQDVPDSPLHF
v_gene: TRBV4-2
abundance: .
d_gene: .
j_gene: TRBJ1-6

CDR3nt: TGTGCCAGCAGCCGGGGGGAGGGCAGAATTTACACAGATACGCAGTATTTT
CDR3aa: CASSRGEGRIYTDTQYF
v_gene: TRBV5-6
abundance: few
d_gene: TRBD2
j_gene: TRBJ2-3

CDR3nt: TGCGCCAGCAGCTTGGCTTCCCAGGGTAATTCACCCCTCCACTTT
CDR3aa: CASSLASQGNSPLHF
v_gene: TRBV5-1
abundance: .
d_gene: .
j_gene: TRBJ1-6

CDR3nt: TGTGCCAGCAGTTACCCCCCCCAGGTGAACACTGAAGCTTTCTTT
CDR3aa: CASSYPPQVNTEAFF
v_gene: TRBV6-6
abundance: .
d_gene: .
j_gene: TRBJ1-1

CDR3nt: TGTGCCAGCTCATCAGGGGACGGTGGCTACACCTTC
CDR3aa: CASSSGDGGYTF
v_gene: TRBV18
abundance: .
d_gene: .
j_gene: TRBJ1-2

CDR3nt: TGTGCCAGCAGCTCAATGGGTAGCAGTGGAAACACCATATATTTT
CDR3aa: CASSSMGSSGNTIYF
v_gene: TRBV7-2
abundance: .
d_gene: .
j_gene: TRBJ1-3

CDR3nt: TGTGCCAGCATCCTAACCCCGACAGGGGAGTCGTTTGGCTACACCTTC
CDR3aa: CASILTPTGESFGYTF
v_gene: TRBV2
abundance: .
d_gene: TRBD1
j_gene: TRBJ1-2

CDR3nt: TGTGCCAGCAGCCTAAAGCGGGGCACCGGGGAGCTGTTTTTT
CDR3aa: CASSLKRGTGELFF
v_gene: TRBV6-5
abundance: .
d_gene: TRBD2
j_gene: TRBJ2-2

CDR3nt: TGTGCCAGCAGTTTACCTAGCGGGGGGGCCGTCGAGACCCAGTACTTC
CDR3aa: CASSLPSGGAVETQYF
v_gene: TRBV28
abundance: .
d_gene: TRBD2
j_gene: TRBJ2-5

CDR3nt: TGCGCCAGCAGCTTGGAAGCGGGCCTCTCCTACGAGCAGTACTTC
CDR3aa: CASSLEAGLSYEQYF
v_gene: TRBV5-1
abundance: .
d_gene: .
j_gene: TRBJ2-7

CDR3nt: TGCGCCAGCAGCGCGACTAGCTCTGGGGCCAACGTCCTGACTTTC
CDR3aa: CASSATSSGANVLTF
v_gene: TRBV5-1
abundance: .
d_gene: .
j_gene: TRBJ2-6